A selection of T cell receptor beta chains follows, all from one sample in a study of cytomegalovirus exposure and HLA in healthy donors. Produced via immunoSEQ multiplex PCR; TCRdb's table is partial and in-frame only. The sample has more than 80,000 clones, about two thirds seen once. The specimen sequenced was PBMCs. The receptors were sampled from a man aged 45 to 65 in good health and CMV-seronegative. Both conserved end residues are trimmed from each CDR3. Clone size is stated in some rows and not others, as once, few, many or a class when expanded.

V gene	J gene	clone size	CDR3 protein
TRBV18	TRBJ2-7	NA	ASSPASGGGTYEQY
TRBV29-1	TRBJ2-2	NA	SVQPPGTGVTGELF
TRBV27	TRBJ2-7	few	ASSPSWGQLYEQY
TRBV6-5	TRBJ2-4	NA	ASSRGGAENIQY
TRBV5-1	TRBJ2-1	NA	ASSERLAGGTAFYNEQF
TRBV5-4	TRBJ2-3	NA	ASSIRTSGRTDTQY
TRBV9	TRBJ1-6	once	ASSPGQPFQNSPLH
TRBV9	TRBJ1-4	NA	ASSPAGQGAGGEKLF
TRBV29-1	TRBJ1-1	NA	SVKTPRRTEAF
TRBV5-1	TRBJ1-2	NA	ASSKGEFYGYT
TRBV4-2	TRBJ1-4	NA	ASSQGPGQGGEKLF
TRBV5-1	TRBJ1-2	NA	ASSLAGTLGYT
TRBV6-1	TRBJ2-1	NA	ASSEGGPAYNEQF
TRBV20-1	TRBJ2-5	NA	SAEARETQY
TRBV2	TRBJ1-1	NA	ASSVDFNTEAF
TRBV4-1	TRBJ1-2	once	ASSHTENYGYT
TRBV7-8	TRBJ2-7	NA	ASSSLDYEQY
TRBV10-3	TRBJ2-7	NA	AISERAGSSYEQY
TRBV11-1	TRBJ2-5	NA	ASSLLAGFQETQY
TRBV15	TRBJ2-1	NA	ATRLAGGNEQF
TRBV18	TRBJ1-2	NA	ASSQTGQGRNGYT
TRBV25-1	TRBJ2-1	few	ASSPGQGIPYNDEQF
TRBV30	TRBJ1-1	NA	AWSGGLSTEAF
TRBV7-3	TRBJ2-6	NA	ASSRKGVFSGANVLT
TRBV4-2	TRBJ2-1	once	ASSPPTGGRFNEQF
TRBV5-6	TRBJ1-2	once	ASSLDRDLSGYT
TRBV5-6	TRBJ1-1	NA	ASSLRGGTEAF
TRBV4-3	TRBJ1-5	NA	ASSQDISQPQH
TRBV7-2	TRBJ2-2	NA	ASSFWGRTGELF
TRBV7-2	TRBJ1-2	NA	ASSSAPQGSGYT
TRBV7-9	TRBJ2-1	NA	TSSLALAGTYNEQF
TRBV2	TRBJ2-1	few	ASLKGVSYNEQF
TRBV2	TRBJ2-1	NA	ASNGDYAYNEQF
TRBV5-1	TRBJ1-4	NA	ASSRGTAGNEKLF
TRBV27	TRBJ2-7	NA	ASRPLGLAGDEQY
TRBV2	TRBJ2-3	few	ASSGGLATDTQY
TRBV15	TRBJ1-1	few	ATSALGTGNTEAF
TRBV9	TRBJ1-4	many	ASSLTGTGYEKLF
TRBV7-2	TRBJ2-3	NA	ASSGRLAGNTDTQY
TRBV12-5	TRBJ1-1	once	ASGLTNLGSEAF
TRBV7-3	TRBJ1-1	NA	ASSSQAGAREAF
TRBV5-6	TRBJ1-1	few	ASSSAGTGGVAGTEAF
TRBV5-1	TRBJ2-3	NA	ASSLRTSGSGTDTQY
TRBV7-9	TRBJ2-5	NA	ASKIATIETQY
TRBV6-1	TRBJ1-2	NA	ASSEGDRNYGYT
TRBV12-5	TRBJ2-5	NA	ASGLVLDGQFNQETQY
TRBV4-3	TRBJ2-5	few	ASSQDYRGGPTQETQY
TRBV7-3	TRBJ2-3	NA	ASSLDGGNFAGGTQY
TRBV7-7	TRBJ2-1	NA	ASSPGGYNEQF
TRBV5-1	TRBJ1-1	NA	ASSSGSEGVGTEAF
TRBV5-1	TRBJ2-2	once	ASSLGVAGTGELF
TRBV30	TRBJ1-2	NA	AWSPQGHYGYT
TRBV13	TRBJ1-2	few	ASSAGQGPNYGYT
TRBV4-1	TRBJ2-3	NA	ASSHSSNSGSSTDTQY